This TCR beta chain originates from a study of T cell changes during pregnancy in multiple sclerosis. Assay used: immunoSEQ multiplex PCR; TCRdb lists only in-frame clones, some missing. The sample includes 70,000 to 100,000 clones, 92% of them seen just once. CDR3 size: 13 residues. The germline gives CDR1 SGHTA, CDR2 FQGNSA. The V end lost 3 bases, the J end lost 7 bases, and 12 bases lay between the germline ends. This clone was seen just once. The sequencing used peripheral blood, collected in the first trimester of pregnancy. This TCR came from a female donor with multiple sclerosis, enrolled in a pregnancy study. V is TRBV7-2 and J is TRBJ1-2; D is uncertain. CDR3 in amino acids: CASSFSTESGYTF. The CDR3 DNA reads TGTGCCAGCAGCTTTAGTACGGAGAGTGGCTACACCTTC. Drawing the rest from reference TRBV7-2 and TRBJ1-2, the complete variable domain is GAGVSQSPSNKVTEKGKDVELRCDPISGHTALYWYRQSLGQGLEFLIYFQGNSAPDKSGLPSDRFSAERTGGSVSTLTIQRTQQEDSAVYLCASSFSTESGYTFGSGTRLTVV.